This T cell receptor beta chain emerged from a study of T-cell reconstitution after alpha-beta-depleted transplantation in children. This clonotype was counted at least ten times. Germline CDR1 SGHRS, CDR2 YFSETQ. The V gene lost 4 bases and the J gene lost 2 bases, with 14 bases spanning the gap. The CDR3 runs to 15 residues. Unique molecular identifiers were incorporated when the TCRbeta library was constructed. TCRdb redid the calling of the PCR reads with MiXCR, one entry per CDR3 protein. Seen here are around 700,000 distinct CDR3 sequences, over 10% observed once, and the top ten hold roughly 0.77%.

The chain employs TRBV5-1 and TRBJ2-3, with D possibly being TRBD2 (6 bases). This material consisted of PBMCs, taken before TCRalphabeta/CD19-depleted stem cell transplant. This TCR was recovered from a girl under 10 years old with congenital amegakaryocytic thrombocytopenia, due to receive a stem cell transplant. This chain's CDR3 is CASSPPPGATDTQYF. For the CDR3, the DNA is TGCGCCAGCAGCCCACCCCCGGGAGCCACAGATACGCAGTATTTT.